This TCR beta chain is drawn from a study of control samples from healthy donors and cancer patients. This CDR3 is 17 amino acids long. CDR1 KGHDR and CDR2 SFDVKD come from the germline V gene. V lost 3 bases and J 5 bases, leaving 21 bases between the germline ends. Clones were read by immunoSEQ multiplex PCR, and TCRdb kept only the in-frame ones, dropping some. The sample has about 51,000 clones, about 80% seen once; the top ten hold around 9.1%. V usage is TRBV24-1 and J usage is TRBJ1-1; TRBD1 might be the D (5 bases). This TCR came from a man aged 70 or older in good health. Sequencing used blood. CDR3 sequence: CATSDNPPRGPGTEAFF. In DNA form, the CDR3 reads TGTGCCACCAGTGATAATCCCCCACGGGGCCCGGGAACTGAAGCTTTCTTT.